The TCR beta chain under discussion was sequenced for a study of T cell repertoires in cytomegalovirus infection. Study-wide context: Recently identified HLA-C-restricted and well-studied HLA-B-restricted CMV epitopes were used. Indications of both CMV infection and matching HLA type were provided by public TCR beta signatures.

This clonotype was detected a few times. What it binds is not known. V shed 7 bases, J shed 10 bases, and the junction held 11 bases outside the gene matches. Germline loops: CDR1 MNHNY, CDR2 SVGAGI (reference sequence). The CDR3 sequence is 16 residues long. Study observations and caveats: Dominating the ex vivo response were TCR beta clonotypes that were CMV-specific and HLA-C-restricted. Of the TCR beta families, the public ones yielded a cumulative frequency that identified carriers of CMV plus the relevant HLA.

Using its own MiXCR run on the reads, TCRdb lists one record per CDR3 protein. The sample comprises approximately 340,000 distinct CDR3 sequences, just under 30% of which are singletons, and approximately 20% rests with the top ten. The sample consisted of cultured PBMCs, taken from culture after CMV antigen stimulation. The sequence derives from a human donor in good health (CMV status not recorded). Some clones in this sample may be carry-over from other donors' samples. The chain carries TRBV6-6 and TRBJ1-6, with TRBD1 identical over 12 bases. CDR3 sequence reads: CASTRDRGPVNSPLHF. CDR3 nucleotide sequence: TGTGCCAGCACTCGGGACAGGGGGCCAGTAAACTCACCCCTCCACTTT.